This T cell receptor beta chain was sequenced in a study of blood T cell repertoires in COVID-19 (dated by TCRdb to the early 2020s). With respect to the entire study: The collaborator samples originated in the United States, Italy and Spain and spanned the acute and convalescent phases of COVID-19. The material from the prospective study consisted of cDNA or gDNA derived from T cells, B-cell-depleted T cells, or PBMCs. Subjects who had been exposed to COVID-19, were actively infected with it, or had recovered from it provided the deeply sampled blood TCRbeta repertoires that made up the dataset. The repertoires were released in a freely available public database intended as a resource for research on the immune response to SARS-CoV-2. Samples were obtained from the ongoing ImmuneRACE study (first 160 participants) and from 1,254 subjects provided by 6 global collaborators. Sample metadata almost always included a de-identified subject ID, COVID-19 status, age in years and sex. Where available, HLA class I and class II types were obtained from metadata supplied by the sample provider rather than from assay-based typing. Study-level results and caveats: The amount of clinical and demographic metadata varied by source and participant and was provided uncurated.

Note on this clone: The antigen it recognizes is unknown. It has no much larger one-base neighbor in the sample; base qualities were not kept.

Collaborating institutions collected whole blood in K2EDTA tubes following their own protocols. Collaborator samples were shipped for TCRbeta analysis as frozen whole blood, isolated PBMCs, or DNA extracted from either sample type. The immunoSEQ Assay, a bias-controlled multiplex PCR, was used to amplify TCRbeta CDR3 regions from genomic DNA. The source study handled its data this way. The number of nucleated cells in each sample was estimated by amplification of reference gene primers within the assay. To quantify the absolute abundance of each unique TCRbeta CDR3 rearrangement, sequence reads were collapsed and filtered. Productive Simpson clonality was computed per sample as the square root of Simpson's diversity index over productive rearrangements. Held by TCRdb, this immuneACCESS table contains in-frame sequences only and omits some clones. Under half of the omission traces to an unresolved V gene where checked; the cause of the rest is unknown. V and J calls and clone size follow that table, whereas D and trimming were derived from the DNA. The sample profile shows 61,000 or so clones; approximately 86% of them were found once. The ten largest clones capture under 20% of the sample.

Sample: peripheral blood. This TCR derives from a woman aged 80 or older with active COVID-19.

The CDR3 protein sequence reads: CASISGGASSYNEQFF. The DNA reads as follows: TGTGCCAGCATCAGCGGGGGGGCCAGCTCCTACAATGAGCAGTTCTTC. The V and J segments used are TRBV28 and TRBJ2-1; 10 central bases correspond to TRBD2. The CDR3 sequence holds 16 residues, the cysteine and phenylalanine included. Just the 48-base CDR3 DNA is kept, in frame starting at base 1. For this chain, trimming is 7 bases at the V end and 0 bases at the J end, and the number of junction bases without a gene match is 6. CDR1 and CDR2 are read off the germline V gene as MDHEN and SYDVKM.